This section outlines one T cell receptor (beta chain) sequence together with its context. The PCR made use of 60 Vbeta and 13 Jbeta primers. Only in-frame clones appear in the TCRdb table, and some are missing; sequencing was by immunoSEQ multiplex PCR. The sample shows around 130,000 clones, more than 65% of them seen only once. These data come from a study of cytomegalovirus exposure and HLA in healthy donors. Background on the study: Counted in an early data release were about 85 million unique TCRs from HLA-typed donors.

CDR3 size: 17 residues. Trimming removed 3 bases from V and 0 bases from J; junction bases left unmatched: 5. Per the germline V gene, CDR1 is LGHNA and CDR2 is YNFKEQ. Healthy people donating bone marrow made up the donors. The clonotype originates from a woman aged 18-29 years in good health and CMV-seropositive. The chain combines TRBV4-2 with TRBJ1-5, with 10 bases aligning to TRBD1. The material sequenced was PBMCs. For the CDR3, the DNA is TGTGCCAGCAGCCACGGGACAGGGGCTCTTAGCAATCAGCCCCAGCATTTT. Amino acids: CASSHGTGALSNQPQHF.